The 25 T cell receptor beta chains given below trace back to one sample, sequenced in a study of cytomegalovirus exposure and HLA in healthy donors. The study ran its PCR with 60 Vbeta and 13 Jbeta primers. Using immunoSEQ multiplex PCR, the repertoire was profiled, and TCRdb retains in-frame clones only, with some absent. The sample gives more than 95,000 clones, about 70% of which show up once; 13% to 15% is in the top ten. Sample: PBMCs. All receptors come from a woman in her 70s in good health and CMV-seropositive.

The chain links TRBV2 to TRBJ2-3; unclear D gene. Germline V gene lookup returns CDR1 SNHLY and CDR2 FYNNEI. This CDR3 contains 15 residues. Trimming pared 2 bases from V and 0 bases from J, leaving 9 bases between. The CDR3 DNA reads as TGTGCCAGCAGTGAATCCCCAACTAGCACAGATACGCAGTATTTT. Residues: CASSESPTSTDTQYF.

The chain links TRBV11-2 to TRBJ2-7; unclear D gene. The CDR3 extends over 13 amino acids. The ends were cut back, 4 bases at V and 3 bases at J, with 10 bases in the middle. The germline CDR1 and CDR2 sequences are SGHAT and FQNNGV. CDR3 loop: CASSSYSRYEQYF. The DNA of the CDR3 is TGTGCCAGCAGCTCGTACTCCCGCTACGAGCAGTACTTC.

This chain uses TRBV11-2 with TRBJ1-5, with 9 bases lining up with TRBD1. V gave up 4 bases and J gave up 9 bases; unmatched junction bases: 7. The CDR3 runs to 14 residues. Germline V lookup: CDR1 SGHAT, CDR2 FQNNGV. This CDR3 reads CASSSGQGDWPQHF. The CDR3 DNA is TGTGCCAGCAGCTCGGGACAGGGAGATTGGCCCCAGCATTTT.

CDR3 coding DNA: TGTGCCACTATAGCGGGGGGCCCTCAAGAGACCCAGTACTTC. It is translated as CATIAGGPQETQYF. The chain recombines TRBV10-3 with TRBJ2-5; 10 bases fit TRBD2. The CDR3 sequence is 14 residues long. V dropped 10 bases and J dropped 2; count of bases not matched to a gene: 7. Germline V CDR1 and CDR2: ENHRY, SYGVKD.

This chain links TRBV6-6 with TRBJ1-5, with D tentatively TRBD1 (5 bases). V dropped 5 bases and J dropped 2 bases, with 13 bases sitting between them. This CDR3 is 15 amino acids long. Germline V CDR1 and CDR2: MNHNY, SVGAGI (reference sequence). CDR3: CASSTRGRGNQPQHF. CDR3 in DNA: TGTGCCAGCAGTACCCGGGGGAGAGGCAATCAGCCCCAGCATTTT.

In this sample, this clone turned up once. The genes are TRBV6-5 and TRBJ1-1; 10 nucleotides agree with TRBD1. Trimming took 6 bases from V and 3 from J; bases not matched to a gene: 4. Per germline, CDR1 MNHEY and CDR2 SVGAGI. CDR3 length equals 14 residues. This CDR3 reads CASRTGGLDTEAFF. CDR3 DNA: TGTGCCAGCAGGACAGGGGGCCTGGACACTGAAGCTTTCTTT.

The chain recombines TRBV6-5 with TRBJ2-1; a weak D match, TRBD2 (5 bases). V was clipped by 2 bases and J by 6 bases, with 14 bases between them. Germline V gene lookup returns CDR1 MNHEY and CDR2 SVGAGI. This CDR3 is 15 amino acids long. The CDR3 protein is CASSYVGVRGNEQFF. Written as DNA, the CDR3 is TGTGCCAGCAGTTACGTCGGGGTAAGAGGCAATGAGCAGTTCTTC.

Written as DNA, the CDR3 is TGTGCCAGCAGTCCTAGCGAGAGGGCGGGCAATGAGCAGTTCTTC. This translates into CASSPSERAGNEQFF. This sequence joins TRBV27 and TRBJ2-1; maybe TRBD2 (6 bases). V was trimmed by 5 bases and J by 6 bases, leaving 17 bases between them. Germline CDR1 reads MNHEY; CDR2 reads SMNVEV (reference sequence). The CDR3 spans 15 residues.

CDR3 sequence reads: CATTGSLAKNIQYF. CDR3 DNA sequence: TGTGCCACCACAGGGAGTCTAGCCAAAAACATTCAGTACTTC. The chain joins TRBV28 to TRBJ2-4, with D tentatively TRBD1 (6 bases). The V gene's germline CDR1 is MDHEN and CDR2 SYDVKM. V was pared by 10 bases and J by 0 bases, with 13 bases between. The CDR3 consists of 14 residues.

The chain uses TRBV29-1 and TRBJ2-7, with 10 bases lining up with TRBD2. Trimming took 7 bases from V and 2 from J; bases not matched to a gene: 11. The CDR3 loop spans 15 amino acids. The V gene's germline CDR1 is SQVTM and CDR2 ANQGSEA. The CDR3 loop is CSAELAGGVPYEQYF. The CDR3 coding sequence is TGCAGCGCCGAATTAGCGGGAGGAGTGCCCTACGAGCAGTACTTC.

The CDR3 region has the DNA TGTGCCAGCTCACCCGGACAGGGGGGAGCAAGCACTGAAGCTTTCTTT. Translating gives CASSPGQGGASTEAFF. The chain uses TRBV18 and TRBJ1-1; 10 positions agree with TRBD1. Germline V CDR1 and CDR2: KGHSH, LQKENI. V trimming: 3 bases; J trimming: 4 bases; junction bases outside the gene matches: 8. CDR3 length: 16 amino acids.

This clone appeared a single time. V and J are TRBV27 and TRBJ1-5, with unresolved D. The CDR3 is made up of 15 amino acids. The germline gives CDR1 MNHEY, CDR2 SMNVEV (reference sequence). Trimming stripped 4 bases from V and 3 bases from J, with 13 bases between. CDR3 nucleotide sequence: TGTGCCAGCAGTTCCAGCGGGGTCGCCAATCAGCCCCAGCATTTT. This codes for CASSSSGVANQPQHF.

This chain joins TRBV15 and TRBJ2-1; possibly TRBD1 for D (6 bases). The germline gives CDR1 LNHNV, CDR2 YYDKDF (reference sequence). Between the trimmed V and J ends, which lost 0 bases and 9 bases, there was a span of 15 bases. The CDR3 totals 15 residues. The CDR3 here is CATSRDIAGDGEQFF. CDR3 coding DNA: TGTGCCACCAGCAGAGATATCGCAGGGGACGGTGAGCAGTTCTTC. The full variable domain, its missing parts supplied by reference TRBV15 and TRBJ2-1, is DAMVIQNPRYQVTQFGKPVTLSCSQTLNHNVMYWYQQKSSQAPKLLFHYYDKDFNNEADTPDNFQSRRPNTSFCFLDIRSPGLGDTAMYLCATSRDIAGDGEQFFGPGTRLTVL.

The V gene is TRBV18, the J gene TRBJ1-4, with D possibly matching TRBD1 (6 bases). The germline gives CDR1 KGHSH, CDR2 LQKENI. The germline V and J ends were trimmed by 3 bases and 3 bases, with 11 bases remaining between them. This CDR3 has 15 amino acids. The CDR3 loop is CASSPQWGPNEKLFF. The CDR3 bases are TGTGCCAGCTCACCGCAGTGGGGGCCTAATGAAAAACTGTTTTTT.

This chain connects TRBV7-2 to TRBJ1-3, with unresolved D. Trimming stripped 1 base from V and 5 bases from J, with 9 bases between. There are 14 residues in the CDR3. In germline, CDR1 is SGHTA, CDR2 FQGNSA. The CDR3 DNA follows: TGTGCCAGCAGCTTAGATCCAGGCCGAAACACCATATATTTT. Translating it yields CASSLDPGRNTIYF.

The chain joins TRBV9 to TRBJ2-2, with a weak D call TRBD2 (6 bases). Deletions cut 2 bases from V and 3 bases from J, with 11 bases between. The CDR3 loop spans 15 amino acids. In germline, CDR1 is SGDLS, CDR2 YYNGEE. CDR3 residues: CASSVGGGDTGELFF. The CDR3 bases are TGTGCCAGCAGCGTGGGGGGAGGTGACACCGGGGAGCTGTTTTTT.

The V call is TRBV29-1, the J call TRBJ1-1, with D unclear. The CDR3 is 13 residues long. The germline V and J ends were trimmed by 0 bases and 5 bases, with 10 bases remaining between them. CDR1 is SQVTM, CDR2 ANQGSEA, per germline. The CDR3, as DNA: TGCAGCGTTGAAGATCCGACACAGACTGAAGCTTTCTTT. It specifies CSVEDPTQTEAFF. The complete variable domain, with remaining parts taken from reference TRBV29-1 and TRBJ1-1, reads SAVISQKPSRDICQRGTSLTIQCQVDSQVTMMFWYRQQPGQSLTLIATANQGSEATYESGFVIDKFPISRPNLTFSTLTVSNMSPEDSSIYLCSVEDPTQTEAFFGQGTRLTVV.

The V call is TRBV9, the J call TRBJ2-7; TRBD2 matches at 9 bases. J lost 2 bases, V lost 0 bases, and 3 bases had no gene match. This CDR3 is built from 15 residues. Germline CDR1 reads SGDLS; CDR2 reads YYNGEE. Here the CDR3 reads CASSVGGGAPYEQYF. CDR3 DNA: TGTGCCAGCAGCGTAGGCGGGGGGGCCCCCTACGAGCAGTACTTC.

The chain has TRBV6-5 and TRBJ1-6; TRBD1 is a possible D gene (6 bases). Germline-derived CDR1 and CDR2 are MNHEY and SVGAGI. CDR3 length equals 15 residues. Trimming removed 2 bases at V and 7 bases at J, with 12 bases between. CDR3 bases: TGTGCCAGCAGTTACGGGGGGGCGAACAATTCACCCCTCCACTTT. It encodes CASSYGGANNSPLHF.

The V call is TRBV7-3, the J call TRBJ1-3; 9 positions match TRBD1. V was clipped by 5 bases and J by 4 bases; unmatched bases: 6. CDR1 is SGHTA, CDR2 FQGTGA, per germline. CDR3 length equals 15 residues. Here the CDR3 reads CASSAGQGPGNTIYF. CDR3 nucleotide sequence: TGTGCCAGCAGCGCGGGACAGGGACCCGGAAACACCATATATTTT.

This clone appeared a few times. V is TRBV7-9 and J is TRBJ1-4, with D possibly matching TRBD1 (5 bases). V lost 1 base and J lost 6, with 12 bases in between. The germline CDR1 and CDR2 sequences are SEHNR and FQNEAQ (reference sequence). CDR3 size: 15 residues. For the CDR3, the DNA is TGTGCCAGCAGCTTAGACAGGAGGGGAGATGAAAAACTGTTTTTT. This codes for CASSLDRRGDEKLFF.

The rearrangement links TRBV28 to TRBJ1-2, with a possible D match to TRBD1 (6 bases). V was clipped by 6 bases and J by 7 bases, with 15 bases between them. This CDR3 has 13 residues. The V gene's germline CDR1 is MDHEN and CDR2 SYDVKM. CDR3 region: CASRQGIASGYTF. For the CDR3, the DNA is TGTGCCAGCAGACAGGGAATTGCCTCTGGCTACACCTTC.

The chain employs TRBV9 and TRBJ2-4, with 8 bases matching TRBD2. V gave up 4 bases and J gave up 5 bases; unmatched junction bases: 8. From germline, CDR1 is SGDLS and CDR2 YYNGEE. The CDR3 has 15 residues. The CDR3 here is CASSTAGRGENIQYF. The CDR3 DNA reads TGTGCCAGCAGCACAGCGGGGCGGGGGGAAAACATTCAGTACTTC.

The chain uses TRBV6-6 and TRBJ1-1; D possibly corresponds to TRBD1 (5 bases). Germline assignment: CDR1 MNHNY and CDR2 SVGAGI (reference sequence). Trimming stripped 2 bases from V and 1 base from J, with 8 bases between. The CDR3 is 14 amino acids. The CDR3 DNA reads TGTGCCAGCAGTTACGGCGGGGGGAACACTGAAGCTTTCTTT. This sequence encodes CASSYGGGNTEAFF.

This chain uses TRBV4-2 with TRBJ2-1; TRBD2 agrees at 7 bases. In germline, CDR1 is LGHNA, CDR2 YNFKEQ. CDR3 length equals 16 residues. Trimming took 3 bases from V and 6 from J; bases not matched to a gene: 11. CDR3 nucleotides: TGTGCCAGCAGCCATCCCCCACGGGGGGTGACCAATGAGCAGTTCTTC. This encodes CASSHPPRGVTNEQFF.